A selection of T cell receptor beta chains follows, all from one sample in a study of blood T cell repertoires in COVID-19. Using immunoSEQ multiplex PCR, the repertoire was profiled, and TCRdb retains in-frame clones only, with some absent. The sample includes 100,000 to 110,000 clones, just under 85% of them seen just once. Sequencing used peripheral blood. The receptors come from a middle-aged man with active or convalescent COVID-19. Both conserved end residues are part of each CDR3. Each record gives: CDR3 DNA, CDR3 protein, J gene, CDR3 length, D gene, V gene, clone size. The D gene is left open where the match is weak. Expanded clones are given a class, and other clones once, few, many or no size at all.

TGTGCCAGTAGTACCTACAGGATTCTTAGCAATCAGCCCCAGCATTTT	CASSTYRILSNQPQHF	TRBJ1-5	16	.	TRBV19	.
TGCGCCAGCAGTCCGGGACTACCCGAGGCGCAGTATTTT	CASSPGLPEAQYF	TRBJ2-3	13	TRBD2	TRBV10-2	.
TGTGCCAGCGGACAAAGTAATTCACCCCTCCACTTT	CASGQSNSPLHF	TRBJ1-6	12	.	TRBV6-5	.
TGCGCCAGCATGGAGAGGGACACAGATACGCAGTATTTT	CASMERDTDTQYF	TRBJ2-3	13	.	TRBV10-1	.
TGTGCCAGCAGCCTAAGGGAGGGGATTAGAGGCTATGGCTACACCTTC	CASSLREGIRGYGYTF	TRBJ1-2	16	.	TRBV3-1/TRBV3-2	.
TGTGCCAGCAGCTTGCGGCAGGGGCATGGCTACACCTTC	CASSLRQGHGYTF	TRBJ1-2	13	.	TRBV5-6	once
TGTGCCAGCAGCCAAGAGGCGGGACTAGCGGGAAAAGAGACCCAGTACTTC	CASSQEAGLAGKETQYF	TRBJ2-5	17	TRBD2	TRBV3-1/TRBV3-2	.
TGTGCCAGCAGCCAAGAGACAGGTAGCACAGATACGCAGTATTTT	CASSQETGSTDTQYF	TRBJ2-3	15	.	TRBV14	.
TGCAGCGACGTCAAACGGGACACAAGGAAAGGCTACACCTTC	CSDVKRDTRKGYTF	TRBJ1-2	14	.	TRBV29-1	.
TGCGCCAGCAGCCCCCGAGGGGGGAACACTGAAGCTTTCTTT	CASSPRGGNTEAFF	TRBJ1-1	14	.	TRBV5-1	.